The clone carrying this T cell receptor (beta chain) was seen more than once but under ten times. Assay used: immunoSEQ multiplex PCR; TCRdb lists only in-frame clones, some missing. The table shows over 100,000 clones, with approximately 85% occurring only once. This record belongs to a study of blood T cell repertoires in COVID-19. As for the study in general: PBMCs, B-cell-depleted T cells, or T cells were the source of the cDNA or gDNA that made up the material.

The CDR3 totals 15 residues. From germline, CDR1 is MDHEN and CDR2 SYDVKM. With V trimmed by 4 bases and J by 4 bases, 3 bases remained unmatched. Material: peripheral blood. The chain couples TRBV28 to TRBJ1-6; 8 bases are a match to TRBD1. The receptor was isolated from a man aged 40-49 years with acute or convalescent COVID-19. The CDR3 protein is CASSSGQVYNSPLHF. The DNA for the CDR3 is TGTGCCAGCAGTTCGGGACAGGTGTATAATTCACCCCTCCACTTT.